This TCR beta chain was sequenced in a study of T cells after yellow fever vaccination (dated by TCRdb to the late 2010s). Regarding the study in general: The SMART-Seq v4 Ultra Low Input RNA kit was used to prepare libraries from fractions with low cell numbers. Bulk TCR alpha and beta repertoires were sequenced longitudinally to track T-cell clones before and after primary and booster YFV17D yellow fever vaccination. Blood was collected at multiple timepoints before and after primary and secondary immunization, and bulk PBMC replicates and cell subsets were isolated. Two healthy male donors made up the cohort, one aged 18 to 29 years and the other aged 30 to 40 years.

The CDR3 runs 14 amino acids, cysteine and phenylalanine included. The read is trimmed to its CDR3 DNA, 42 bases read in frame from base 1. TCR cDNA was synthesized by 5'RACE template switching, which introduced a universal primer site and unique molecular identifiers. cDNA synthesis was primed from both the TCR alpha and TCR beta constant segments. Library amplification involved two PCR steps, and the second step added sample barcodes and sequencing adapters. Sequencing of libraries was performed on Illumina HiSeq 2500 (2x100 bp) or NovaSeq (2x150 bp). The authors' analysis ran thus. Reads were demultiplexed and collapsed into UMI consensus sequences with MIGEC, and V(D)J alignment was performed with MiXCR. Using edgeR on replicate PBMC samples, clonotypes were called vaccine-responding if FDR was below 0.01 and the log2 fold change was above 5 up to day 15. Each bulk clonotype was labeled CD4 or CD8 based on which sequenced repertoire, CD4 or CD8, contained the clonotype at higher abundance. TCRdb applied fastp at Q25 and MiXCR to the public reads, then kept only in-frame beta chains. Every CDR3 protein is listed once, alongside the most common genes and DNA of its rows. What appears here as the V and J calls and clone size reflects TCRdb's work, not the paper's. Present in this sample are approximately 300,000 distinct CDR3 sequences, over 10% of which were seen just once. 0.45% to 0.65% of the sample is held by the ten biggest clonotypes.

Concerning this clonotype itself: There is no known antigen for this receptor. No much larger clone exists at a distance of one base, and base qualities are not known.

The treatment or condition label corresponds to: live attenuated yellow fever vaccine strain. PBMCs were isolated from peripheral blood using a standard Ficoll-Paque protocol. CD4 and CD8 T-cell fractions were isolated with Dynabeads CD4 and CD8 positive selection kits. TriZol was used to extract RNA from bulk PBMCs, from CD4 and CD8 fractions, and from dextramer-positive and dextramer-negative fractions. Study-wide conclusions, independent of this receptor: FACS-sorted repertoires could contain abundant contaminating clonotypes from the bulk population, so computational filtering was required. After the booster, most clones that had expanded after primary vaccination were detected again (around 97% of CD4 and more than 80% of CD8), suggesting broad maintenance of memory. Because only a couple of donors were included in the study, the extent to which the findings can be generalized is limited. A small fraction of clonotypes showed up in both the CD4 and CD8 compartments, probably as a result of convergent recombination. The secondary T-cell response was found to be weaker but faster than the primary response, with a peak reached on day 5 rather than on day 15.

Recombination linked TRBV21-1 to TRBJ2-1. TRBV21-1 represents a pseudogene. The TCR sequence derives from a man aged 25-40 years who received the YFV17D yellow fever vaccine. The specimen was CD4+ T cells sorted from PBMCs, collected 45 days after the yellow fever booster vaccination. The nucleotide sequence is TGTGCCAGCAACACGTGGAGCTCCTACAATGAGCAGTTCTTC. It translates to CASNTWSSYNEQFF.